This T cell receptor (beta chain) came from a study of post-analysis software for immune sequencing data. Broader study findings: Strong co-clustering by F measure was seen for same-batch samples. Higher frequency in patients than in controls was seen for five TRBV segments, with TRBV5-6, TRBV5-1 and TRBV20-1 among them. Normalized Chao1 diversity was significantly reduced in patients versus controls.

Comments on this clonotype: Its antigen is unknown.

Sequencing libraries made from TCR beta cDNA carried unique molecular identifiers. From around 0.96 to 9.9 million T cells, about 500,000 cDNA molecules were obtained. TCRdb redid the calling of the PCR reads with MiXCR, one entry per CDR3 protein. The repertoire has some 690,000 distinct CDR3 sequences, about 60% of them found once; the top ten carry approximately 11%. Germline CDR1 is MNHNS and CDR2 is SASEGT. The CDR3 spans 16 residues. Trimming pared 6 bases from V and 2 bases from J, leaving 18 bases between. The sample taken for sequencing was blood. The clonotype comes from a girl aged 2 to 9 with multiple sclerosis. The chain carries TRBV6-1 and TRBJ2-3; possibly TRBD2 for D (5 bases). The CDR3 loop reads CASRRRNDGLTDTQYF. CDR3 DNA sequence: TGTGCCAGCAGAAGGCGTAACGACGGACTCACAGATACGCAGTATTTT.